These 27 T cell receptor beta chains came from one sample sequenced in a study of shared clonotypes between healthy human individuals (TCRdb year 2020). To prepare the library, the immunoSEQ multiplex PCR assay was applied. TCRdb limited this immuneACCESS table to in-frame rearrangements with V and J called. A share of clones is missing; checked studies link under half to unresolved V genes, and the rest is unexplained. The sample table lists about 2.1 million clones, about 94% of them with a count of one. Approximately 1.6% of the sample is taken by the ten largest. For the CD8 naive samples, CD45RO-negative cells were positively selected for CCR7, yielding a CD45RA+CCR7+ population from which TemRA cells were excluded. The sequenced sample was naive CD8+ T cells from PBMCs. In the paper's terms, the cell subset or site label means: CD45RA+CCR7+. Receptors originate from a man between 18 and 35 years old in good health. Some clones in this sample may be carry-over from other donors' samples.

The rearrangement joins TRBV7-9 to TRBJ1-6; D remains ambiguous. CDR3 length equals 12 residues. Trimming pared 1 base from V and 9 bases from J, leaving 4 bases between. Looked up from germline, CDR1 is SEHNR and CDR2 is FQNEAQ (reference sequence). CDR3 protein: CASSLGLSPLHF. The CDR3 DNA follows: TGTGCCAGCAGCTTAGGACTTTCACCCCTCCACTTT.

CDR3 nucleotides: TGCAGCGCTATGACAGGGGAAGATAACTATGGCTACACCTTC. The encoded protein is CSAMTGEDNYGYTF. The chain employs TRBV29-1 and TRBJ1-2, with 8 nucleotides matching TRBD1. In germline, CDR1 is SQVTM, CDR2 ANQGSEA. CDR3 length equals 14 residues. The trim removed 7 bases at V and 1 base at J, leaving 8 bases unmatched.

The chain recombines TRBV27 with TRBJ2-1; TRBD2 agrees at 11 bases. The CDR3 runs to 15 residues. The trim removed 2 bases at V and 8 bases at J, leaving 5 bases unmatched. CDR1 and CDR2 (germline): MNHEY, SMNVEV (reference sequence). DNA of the CDR3: TGTGCCAGCAGTTTACCGACTAGCGGGAACCATGAGCAGTTCTTC. Its protein product is CASSLPTSGNHEQFF.

The chain uses TRBV19 and TRBJ1-4; D may be TRBD1 (5 bases). The CDR3 is 15 residues long. Trimming shortened V by 7 bases and J by 1 base, and 13 bases separated the two germline ends. Germline V gene data show CDR1 as LNHDA and CDR2 as SQIVND (reference sequence). The CDR3 sequence: CASTPWGITNEKLFF. The CDR3 nucleotides are TGTGCCAGTACCCCGTGGGGGATAACTAATGAAAAACTGTTTTTT.

The V and J genes are TRBV4-2 and TRBJ2-7; a possible D gene is TRBD1 (8 bases). Trimming stripped 5 bases from V and 4 bases from J, with 15 bases between. This CDR3 has 14 amino acids. Per germline, CDR1 LGHNA and CDR2 YNFKEQ. The CDR3 loop reads CASSTGGARYEQYF. CDR3 nucleotides: TGTGCCAGCAGCACAGGGGGGGCGCGGTACGAGCAGTACTTC.

The CDR3 DNA follows: TGTGCCAGCAGCTACATCGCGGAGACCCAGTACTTC. Encoded protein: CASSYIAETQYF. V and J are TRBV7-9 and TRBJ2-5; D remains unclear. CDR3 length: 12 residues. V dropped 4 bases and J dropped 5 bases, with 8 bases sitting between them. Germline V lookup: CDR1 SEHNR, CDR2 FQNEAQ (reference sequence).

The chain employs TRBV6-5 and TRBJ2-7; D is uncertain. The CDR3 loop spans 15 amino acids. V gave up 0 bases and J gave up 0 bases, with 9 bases separating them. The germline CDR1 and CDR2 sequences are MNHEY and SVGAGI. The CDR3 region has the DNA TGTGCCAGCAGTTACTCGGGCAGCTACTCCTACGAGCAGTACTTC. This sequence encodes CASSYSGSYSYEQYF.

Worth noting for this clone: Other DNA variants within this sample encode the same CDR3. J is TRBJ2-7 and V is TRBV7-2, with a weak D call TRBD2 (5 bases). CDR1 is SGHTA and CDR2 is FQGNSA in the germline V gene. With 3 bases removed from V and 3 bases from J, the gap between germline ends came to 6 bases. The CDR3 has 12 amino acids. This chain's CDR3 is CASSFSGYEQYF. CDR3 sequence (DNA): TGTGCCAGCAGCTTCAGCGGCTACGAGCAGTACTTC.

The chain employs TRBV7-9 and TRBJ2-1, with D possibly being TRBD2 (5 bases). CDR3 length: 15 residues. Germline loops: CDR1 SEHNR, CDR2 FQNEAQ (reference sequence). V lost 5 bases to trimming and J lost 1 base, with 12 bases between them. The CDR3 sequence: CASSPEGISYNEQFF. The CDR3 nucleotides read TGTGCCAGCAGCCCCGAGGGAATTTCCTACAATGAGCAGTTCTTC. Based on the CDR3 plus reference TRBV7-9 and TRBJ2-1, the full variable domain is DTGVSQNPRHKITKRGQNVTFRCDPISEHNRLYWYRQTLGQGPEFLTYFQNEAQLEKSRLLSDRFSAERPKGSFSTLEIQRTEQGDSAMYLCASSPEGISYNEQFFGPGTRLTVL.

In its sample, this clone was seen once. The genes are TRBV2 and TRBJ1-5, with D unclear. The CDR3 length is 18 residues. Germline loops: CDR1 SNHLY, CDR2 FYNNEI. The V end lost 4 bases, the J end lost 4 bases, and 23 bases lay between the germline ends. The chain's CDR3 is CASSVQVRAPLRNQPQHF. The CDR3 region has the DNA TGTGCCAGCAGTGTTCAGGTCCGGGCACCGCTAAGGAATCAGCCCCAGCATTTT.

The chain links TRBV4-1 to TRBJ1-5, with D tentatively TRBD1 (5 bases). Germline CDR1 is MGHRA and CDR2 is YSYEKL. The CDR3 is 17 residues long. The V and J ends lost 0 bases and 1 base respectively, with 13 bases between them. Here the CDR3 DNA reads TGCGCCAGCAGCCAAGATGCAGGGTATTACAGCAATCAGCCCCAGCATTTT. Protein product: CASSQDAGYYSNQPQHF.

The rearrangement uses TRBV29-1 and TRBJ2-7; 10 positions match TRBD1. Germline values: CDR1 SQVTM, CDR2 ANQGSEA. V was pared by 6 bases and J by 6 bases, with 8 bases of the junction left unmatched. The CDR3 contains 13 residues. The CDR3 DNA sequence: TGCAGCGTCCGGACAGGGGGAGGACGCGAGCAGTACTTC. Its protein is CSVRTGGGREQYF.

The chain has TRBV5-1 and TRBJ2-7; tentatively, D is TRBD1 (5 bases). V lost 4 bases and J lost 1, with 15 bases in between. Germline V lookup: CDR1 SGHRS, CDR2 YFSETQ. The CDR3 loop spans 15 amino acids. CDR3 residues: CASSPLQGGSYEQYF. CDR3 bases: TGCGCCAGCAGCCCCCTTCAGGGTGGATCCTACGAGCAGTACTTC.

The chain combines TRBV28 with TRBJ2-7; D is tentatively TRBD1 or TRBD2 (5 bases each). The CDR3 length is 15 residues. V lost 6 bases to trimming and J lost 0 bases, with 15 bases between them. CDR1 MDHEN and CDR2 SYDVKM come from the germline V gene. The CDR3 DNA follows: TGTGCCAGCAGCCTAGGGACGGTTAGCTCCTACGAGCAGTACTTC. It codes for CASSLGTVSSYEQYF.

A remark on this clone: In the same sample, other DNA sequences code for this CDR3. The chain combines TRBV30 with TRBJ1-1; D is uncertain. The CDR3 runs to 12 residues. With 5 bases removed from V and 0 bases from J, the gap between germline ends came to 7 bases. The V gene's germline CDR1 is GTSNPN and CDR2 SVGIG (reference sequence). CDR3 in DNA: TGTGCCTGGGGCTTGATGAACACTGAAGCTTTCTTT. Translating it yields CAWGLMNTEAFF. The entire variable domain, with the rest obtained from reference TRBV30 and TRBJ1-1, is as follows: SQTIHQWPATLVQPVGSPLSLECTVEGTSNPNLYWYRQAAGRGLQLLFYSVGIGQISSEVPQNLSASRPQDRQFILSSKKLLLSDSGFYLCAWGLMNTEAFFGQGTRLTVV.

This clone was seen once. The rearrangement uses TRBV7-2 and TRBJ2-7; 10 positions agree with TRBD2. Trimming at V came to 4 bases and at J to 3 bases, leaving 6 bases not matched to a gene. The CDR3 runs to 15 residues. Germline lookup yields CDR1 SGHTA and CDR2 FQGNSA. The CDR3 DNA follows: TGTGCCAGCAGCTCCTCTAGCGGGAGTTTCTACGAGCAGTACTTC. It translates to CASSSSSGSFYEQYF.

The V and J genes are TRBV2 and TRBJ1-2, with D possibly matching TRBD1 (5 bases). V lost 6 bases and J 0 bases, leaving 11 bases between the germline ends. Germline assignment: CDR1 SNHLY and CDR2 FYNNEI. CDR3 length: 14 residues. The CDR3 loop reads CASSPGRTNYGYTF. The DNA for the CDR3 is TGTGCCAGCAGCCCGGGACGGACTAACTATGGCTACACCTTC.

This chain connects TRBV6-5 to TRBJ2-7, with 7 bases identical to TRBD1. V trimming: 0 bases; J trimming: 3 bases; junction bases outside the gene matches: 2. This CDR3 region has 14 residues. Germline V CDR1 and CDR2: MNHEY, SVGAGI. CDR3 bases: TGTGCCAGCAGTTACTCGGACAGGAACTACGAGCAGTACTTC. Protein product: CASSYSDRNYEQYF.

About this clone: One end of the junction varies from germline; a read error may be responsible. This rearrangement joins TRBV15 to TRBJ2-7; D unresolved. Germline V gene lookup returns CDR1 LNHNV and CDR2 YYDKDF (reference sequence). This CDR3 is 14 amino acids long. CDR3 protein: CATSGEDPSYEQYF. The CDR3 coding sequence is TGTGCCACCAGCGGAGAGGACCCCTCCTACGAGCAGTACTTC. Full variable domain (outside the CDR3, taken from reference TRBV15 and TRBJ2-7): DAMVIQNPRYQVTQFGKPVTLSCSQTLNHNVMYWYQQKSSQAPKLLFHYYDKDFNNEADTPDNFQSRRPNTSFCFLDIRSPGLGDTAMYLCATSGEDPSYEQYFGPGTRLTVT.

This clone is a singleton in its sample. The chain combines TRBV19 with TRBJ2-1; 10 bases align to TRBD2. Germline assignment: CDR1 LNHDA and CDR2 SQIVND (reference sequence). This CDR3 contains 14 residues. V lost 10 bases, J lost 7 bases, and 10 bases stayed unmatched. Here the CDR3 DNA reads TGTGCCACCTCCCTACTAGCGGGGCCTAATGAGCAGTTCTTC. This codes for CATSLLAGPNEQFF.

The chain's CDR3 is CASSPRTGANEKLFF. Written as DNA, the CDR3 is TGTGCCAGTAGTCCGAGGACAGGGGCTAATGAAAAACTGTTTTTT. The gene calls are TRBV19 and TRBJ1-4, with TRBD1 identical over 9 bases. Looked up from germline, CDR1 is LNHDA and CDR2 is SQIVND (reference sequence). The CDR3 is made up of 15 amino acids. The trim removed 5 bases at V and 3 bases at J, leaving 4 bases unmatched.

Written as DNA, the CDR3 is TGTGCCAGCAGCTTAGTATCGGAGGGAAAACTGTTTTTT. It translates to CASSLVSEGKLFF. The chain links TRBV7-9 to TRBJ1-4; D remains ambiguous. Germline CDR1 is SEHNR and CDR2 is FQNEAQ (reference sequence). This CDR3 has 13 residues. Trimming left V 1 base short and J 10 bases short, with 10 bases between.

This rearrangement joins TRBV28 to TRBJ1-2; possibly TRBD1 for D (6 bases). V lost 6 bases and J lost 4, with 21 bases in between. Germline V gene sequence: CDR1 MDHEN, CDR2 SYDVKM. The CDR3 totals 16 residues. The CDR3 DNA reads TGTGCCAGCAGCCTACCCTGGCGTCTCAGGGGCTATGGCTACACCTTC. As protein: CASSLPWRLRGYGYTF.

The chain has TRBV13 and TRBJ1-2, with unresolved D. The CDR3 sequence is 13 residues long. Deletions cut 5 bases from V and 2 bases from J, with 9 bases between. Germline V CDR1 and CDR2: PRHDT, FYEKMQ (reference sequence). CDR3 nucleotide sequence: TGTGCCAGCAGCCCACCGGGGAACTATGGCTACACCTTC. This sequence encodes CASSPPGNYGYTF.

This sequence joins TRBV6-6 and TRBJ1-5; the D is unclear. Trimming left V 7 bases short and J 3 bases short, with 16 bases between. The CDR3 has 15 residues. CDR1 is MNHNY and CDR2 is SVGAGI in the germline V gene (reference sequence). CDR3 region: CASTEAWASNQPQHF. The CDR3 DNA reads as TGTGCCAGCACTGAGGCATGGGCCTCCAATCAGCCCCAGCATTTT.

The J gene is TRBJ2-5, the V gene TRBV7-9; TRBD1 matches 7 bases. V dropped 1 base and J dropped 0; count of bases not matched to a gene: 11. The CDR3 length is 18 residues. Germline V gives CDR1 SEHNR, CDR2 FQNEAQ (reference sequence). CDR3 amino acids: CASSLGDFRDRDQETQYF. The CDR3 coding sequence is TGTGCCAGCAGCTTAGGCGACTTCCGGGACAGAGACCAAGAGACCCAGTACTTC.

The rearrangement links TRBV5-6 to TRBJ2-1; a weak D match, TRBD2 (6 bases). CDR3 length: 18 residues. V was clipped by 2 bases and J by 8 bases, with 26 bases between them. Germline V lookup: CDR1 SGHDT, CDR2 YYEEEE. DNA for the CDR3: TGTGCCAGCAGCTTAGCCACCGGGGGAGACCACCTTTCGGATGAGCAGTTCTTC. Its translation is CASSLATGGDHLSDEQFF.